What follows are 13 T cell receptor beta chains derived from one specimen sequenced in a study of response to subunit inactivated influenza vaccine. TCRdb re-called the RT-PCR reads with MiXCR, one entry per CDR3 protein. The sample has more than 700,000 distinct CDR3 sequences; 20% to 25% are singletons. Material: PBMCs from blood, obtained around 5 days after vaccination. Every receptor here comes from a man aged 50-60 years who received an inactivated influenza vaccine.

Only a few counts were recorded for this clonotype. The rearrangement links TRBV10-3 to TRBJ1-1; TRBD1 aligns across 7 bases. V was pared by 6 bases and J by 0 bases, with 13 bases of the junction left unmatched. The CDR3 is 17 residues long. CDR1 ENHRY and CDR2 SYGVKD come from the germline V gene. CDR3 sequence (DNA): TGTGCCATCAGCGGCGGACAGGACAGCCGCATGAACACTGAAGCTTTCTTT. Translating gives CAISGGQDSRMNTEAFF.

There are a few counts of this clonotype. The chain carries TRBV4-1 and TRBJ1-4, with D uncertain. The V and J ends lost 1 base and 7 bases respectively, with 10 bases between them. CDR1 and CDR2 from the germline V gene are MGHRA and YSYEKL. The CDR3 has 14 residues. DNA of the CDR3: TGCGCCAGCAGCCAAGGTAATCGAGCTGAAAAACTGTTTTTT. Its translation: CASSQGNRAEKLFF.

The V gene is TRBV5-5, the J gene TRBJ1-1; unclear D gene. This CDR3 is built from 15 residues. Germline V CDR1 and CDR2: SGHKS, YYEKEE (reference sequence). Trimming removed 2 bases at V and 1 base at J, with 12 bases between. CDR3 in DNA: TGTGCCAGCAGCTTTTGGGGATTCAGGAACACTGAAGCTTTCTTT. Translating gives CASSFWGFRNTEAFF.

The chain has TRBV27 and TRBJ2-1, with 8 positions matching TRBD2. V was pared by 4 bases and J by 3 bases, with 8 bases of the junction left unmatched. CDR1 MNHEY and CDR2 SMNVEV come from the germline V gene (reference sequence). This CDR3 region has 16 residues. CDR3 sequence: CASSSVGLVVYNEQFF. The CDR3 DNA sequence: TGTGCCAGCAGTTCGGTGGGACTAGTTGTCTACAATGAGCAGTTCTTC.

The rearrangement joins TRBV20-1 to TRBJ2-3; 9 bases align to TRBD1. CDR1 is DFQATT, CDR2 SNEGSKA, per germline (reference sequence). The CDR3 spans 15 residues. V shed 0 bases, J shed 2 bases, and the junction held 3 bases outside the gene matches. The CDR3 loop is CSAREGTGNTDTQYF. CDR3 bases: TGCAGTGCTAGAGAAGGGACAGGGAACACAGATACGCAGTATTTT.

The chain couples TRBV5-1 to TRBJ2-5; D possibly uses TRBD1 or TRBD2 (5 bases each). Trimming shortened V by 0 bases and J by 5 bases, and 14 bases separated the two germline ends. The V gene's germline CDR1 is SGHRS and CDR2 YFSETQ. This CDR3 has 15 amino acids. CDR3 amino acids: CASSLAGTPAETQYF. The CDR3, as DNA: TGCGCCAGCAGCTTGGCCGGGACCCCGGCGGAGACCCAGTACTTC.

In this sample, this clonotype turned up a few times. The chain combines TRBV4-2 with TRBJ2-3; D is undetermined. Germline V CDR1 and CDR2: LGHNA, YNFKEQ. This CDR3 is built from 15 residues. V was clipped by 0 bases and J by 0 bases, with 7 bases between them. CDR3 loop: CASSQEAGSTDTQYF. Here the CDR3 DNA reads TGTGCCAGCAGCCAAGAAGCCGGCAGCACAGATACGCAGTATTTT.

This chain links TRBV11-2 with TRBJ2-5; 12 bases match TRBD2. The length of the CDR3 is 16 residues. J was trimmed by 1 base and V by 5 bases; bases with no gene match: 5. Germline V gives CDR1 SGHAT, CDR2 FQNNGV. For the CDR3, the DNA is TGTGCCAGCAGCCTCCTAGCGGGGGGGCCCCAAGAGACCCAGTACTTC. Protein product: CASSLLAGGPQETQYF.

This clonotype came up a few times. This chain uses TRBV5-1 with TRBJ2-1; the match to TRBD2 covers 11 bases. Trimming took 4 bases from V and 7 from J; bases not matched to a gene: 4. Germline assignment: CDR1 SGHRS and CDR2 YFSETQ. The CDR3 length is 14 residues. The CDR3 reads CASSEGTSGNEQFF. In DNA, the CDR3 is TGCGCCAGCAGCGAGGGGACTAGCGGTAATGAGCAGTTCTTC.

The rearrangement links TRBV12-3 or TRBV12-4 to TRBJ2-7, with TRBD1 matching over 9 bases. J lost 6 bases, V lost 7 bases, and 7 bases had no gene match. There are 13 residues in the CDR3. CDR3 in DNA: TGTGCCAGCATCTCCGGGACAGGGATCGAGCAGTACTTC. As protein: CASISGTGIEQYF.

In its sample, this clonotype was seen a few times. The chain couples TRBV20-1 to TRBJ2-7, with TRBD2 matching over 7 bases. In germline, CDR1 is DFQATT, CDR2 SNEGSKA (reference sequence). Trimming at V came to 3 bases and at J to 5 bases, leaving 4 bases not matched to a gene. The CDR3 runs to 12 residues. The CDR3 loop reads CSARREIDEQYF. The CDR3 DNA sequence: TGCAGTGCTAGGCGGGAGATCGACGAGCAGTACTTC.

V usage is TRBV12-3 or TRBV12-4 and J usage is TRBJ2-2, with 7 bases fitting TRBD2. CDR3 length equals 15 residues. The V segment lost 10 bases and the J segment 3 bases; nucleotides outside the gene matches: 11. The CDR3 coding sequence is TGTGCCAACCTCCTGGCGCGGGGGTACACCGGGGAGCTGTTTTTT. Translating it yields CANLLARGYTGELFF.

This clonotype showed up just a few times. CDR3 DNA: TGTGCCAGCAACTTGCGGGAGGGCTTCTACGAGCAGTACTTC. Its translation is CASNLREGFYEQYF. The chain recombines TRBV12-3 or TRBV12-4 with TRBJ2-7; 9 bases align to TRBD2. The junction had 7 bases not matched to a gene; V was cut back by 7 bases and J by 3 bases. The CDR3 runs to 14 residues.